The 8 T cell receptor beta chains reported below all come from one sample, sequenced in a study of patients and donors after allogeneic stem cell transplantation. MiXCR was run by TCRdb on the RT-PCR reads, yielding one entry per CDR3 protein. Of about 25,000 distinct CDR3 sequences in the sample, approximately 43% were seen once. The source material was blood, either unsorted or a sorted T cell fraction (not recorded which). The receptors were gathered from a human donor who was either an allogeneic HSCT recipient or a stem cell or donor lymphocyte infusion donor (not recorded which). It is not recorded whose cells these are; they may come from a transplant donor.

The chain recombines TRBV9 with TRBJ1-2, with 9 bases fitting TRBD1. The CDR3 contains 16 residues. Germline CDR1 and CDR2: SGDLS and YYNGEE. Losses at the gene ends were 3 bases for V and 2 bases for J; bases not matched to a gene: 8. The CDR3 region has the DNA TGTGCCAGCAGCGCCCAGGGACAGGGCAAAAACTATGGCTACACCTTC. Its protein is CASSAQGQGKNYGYTF. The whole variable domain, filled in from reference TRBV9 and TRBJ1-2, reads DSGVTQTPKHLITATGQRVTLRCSPRSGDLSVYWYQQSLDQGLQFLIQYYNGEERAKGNILERFSAQQFPDLHSELNLSSLELGDSALYFCASSAQGQGKNYGYTFGSGTRLTVV.

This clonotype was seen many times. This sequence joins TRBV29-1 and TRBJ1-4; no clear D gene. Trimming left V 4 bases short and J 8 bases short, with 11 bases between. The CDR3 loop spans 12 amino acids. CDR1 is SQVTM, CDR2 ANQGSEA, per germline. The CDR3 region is CSVGPGGEKLFF. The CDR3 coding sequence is TGCAGCGTTGGGCCAGGCGGCGAAAAACTGTTTTTT.

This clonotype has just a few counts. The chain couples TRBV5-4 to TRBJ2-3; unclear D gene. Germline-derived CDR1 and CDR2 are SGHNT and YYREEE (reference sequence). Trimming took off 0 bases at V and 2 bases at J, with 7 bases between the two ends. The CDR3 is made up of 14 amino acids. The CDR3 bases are TGTGCCAGCAGCTTGGTTCAGACCACAGATACGCAGTATTTT. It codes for CASSLVQTTDTQYF.

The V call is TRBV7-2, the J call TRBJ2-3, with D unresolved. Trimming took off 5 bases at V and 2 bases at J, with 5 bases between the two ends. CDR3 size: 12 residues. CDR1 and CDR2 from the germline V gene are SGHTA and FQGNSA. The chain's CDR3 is CASSPNTDTQYF. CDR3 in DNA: TGTGCCAGCAGCCCCAACACAGATACGCAGTATTTT.

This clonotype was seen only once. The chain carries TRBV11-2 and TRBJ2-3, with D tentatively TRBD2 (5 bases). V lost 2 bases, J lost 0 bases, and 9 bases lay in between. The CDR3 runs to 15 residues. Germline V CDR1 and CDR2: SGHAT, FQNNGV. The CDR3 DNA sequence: TGTGCCAGCAGCTTACTTGCGGGTAGCACAGATACGCAGTATTTT. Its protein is CASSLLAGSTDTQYF. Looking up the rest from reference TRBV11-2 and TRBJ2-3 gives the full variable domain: EAGVAQSPRYKIIEKRQSVAFWCNPISGHATLYWYQQILGQGPKLLIQFQNNGVVDDSQLPKDRFSAERLKGVDSTLKIQPAKLEDSAVYLCASSLLAGSTDTQYFGPGTRLTVL.

The CDR3, as DNA: TGTGCCACCAGTGACAGAAGCTCTGGAAACACCATATATTTT. Translated: CATSDRSSGNTIYF. The chain has TRBV24-1 and TRBJ1-3; D unclear. Germline CDR1 reads KGHDR; CDR2 reads SFDVKD. The CDR3 totals 14 residues. Trimming removed 4 bases from V and 0 bases from J, with 6 bases in between.

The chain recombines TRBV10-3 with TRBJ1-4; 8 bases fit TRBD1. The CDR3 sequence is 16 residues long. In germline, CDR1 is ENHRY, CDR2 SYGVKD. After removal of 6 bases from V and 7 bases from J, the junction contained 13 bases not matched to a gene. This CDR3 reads CAISPGKAGGGEKLFF. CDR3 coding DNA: TGTGCCATCAGCCCAGGCAAGGCAGGGGGCGGTGAAAAACTGTTTTTT.

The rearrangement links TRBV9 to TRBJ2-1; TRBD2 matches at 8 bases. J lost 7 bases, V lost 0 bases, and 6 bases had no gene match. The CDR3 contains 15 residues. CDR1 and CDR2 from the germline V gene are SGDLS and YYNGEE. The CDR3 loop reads CASSVEAGGGNEQFF. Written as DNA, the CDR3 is TGTGCCAGCAGCGTAGAGGCGGGAGGAGGAAATGAGCAGTTCTTC.